The source of this T cell receptor beta chain is a study of shared clonotypes between healthy human individuals. In the study overall: In total, the donors were two women and a few men aged 18 to 49.

The CDR3 contains 13 residues. In germline, CDR1 is LGHNA, CDR2 YSLEER. V lost 4 bases and J 2 bases, leaving 7 bases between the germline ends. Findings of the study overall: The study found lower generation probabilities in non-shared clonotypes than in those shared by all four donors.

About 30,000 T cell genomes (approximately 0.2 ug DNA) went into each sorted-subset replicate. The assay was immunoSEQ multiplex PCR, and TCRdb's table has in-frame clones only and misses some. Of roughly 2.6 million clones detected, around 90% appear once; the ten largest clones hold roughly 0.15%. A note on this clone: Its antigen is as yet unknown. At the DNA level, this CDR3 is encoded by other sequences in the same sample as well.

The chain has TRBV4-3 and TRBJ2-3; D remains unclear. The TCR originated in a man younger than 35 in good health. Sequencing was carried out using naive CD4+ T cells sorted from blood. Subset in this sample: CD45RA+ positively selected. The CDR3 sequence: CASSLRPTDTQYF. The DNA of the CDR3 is TGCGCCAGCAGCCTCAGACCCACAGATACGCAGTATTTT.